Each of the 20 T cell receptor beta chains below was sequenced from the same sample in a study of cytomegalovirus exposure and HLA in healthy donors. It was with 60 Vbeta and 13 Jbeta primers that the PCR ran. Method: immunoSEQ multiplex PCR; TCRdb's copy keeps in-frame clones and lacks some. Of some 170,000 clones in the sample, 80% were seen once. The material sequenced was PBMCs. The receptors derive from a woman aged 45-60 years in good health and CMV-seronegative.

The V and J genes are TRBV6-1 and TRBJ1-2; D remains unclear. The CDR3 contains 15 residues. V lost 0 bases and J lost 7, with 15 bases in between. Germline V gene sequence: CDR1 MNHNS, CDR2 SASEGT. CDR3 sequence reads: CASSEARQTVGGYTF. The CDR3, as DNA: TGTGCCAGCAGTGAAGCTCGTCAAACAGTCGGTGGCTACACCTTC.

The gene calls are TRBV10-1 and TRBJ1-1; 8 nucleotides agree with TRBD1. Germline CDR1 reads WNHNN; CDR2 reads SYGVQD (reference sequence). Trimming removed 11 bases from V and 0 bases from J; junction bases left unmatched: 5. This CDR3 comprises 13 residues. Written as DNA, the CDR3 is TGCGCCTGCCAGGGGGCTGTGAACACTGAAGCTTTCTTT. Its translation: CACQGAVNTEAFF.

V and J are TRBV7-9 and TRBJ2-3, with no clear D. The CDR3 has 12 residues. Trimming removed 5 bases from V and 0 bases from J, with 3 bases in between. The germline V gene has CDR1 SEHNR and CDR2 FQNEAQ (reference sequence). CDR3 protein: CASSASTDTQYF. The CDR3 DNA reads as TGTGCCAGCAGCGCGAGCACAGATACGCAGTATTTT.

J is TRBJ1-2 and V is TRBV5-1, with 9 bases identical to TRBD1. The CDR3 is made up of 18 amino acids. J was trimmed by 2 bases and V by 1 base; bases with no gene match: 12. Germline lookup yields CDR1 SGHRS and CDR2 YFSETQ. The CDR3 is CASSLQGFRGTGNYGYTF. DNA for the CDR3: TGCGCCAGCAGCTTGCAAGGGTTTAGGGGGACAGGGAACTATGGCTACACCTTC. The whole variable domain, filled in from reference TRBV5-1 and TRBJ1-2, reads KAGVTQTPRYLIKTRGQQVTLSCSPISGHRSVSWYQQTPGQGLQFLFEYFSETQRNKGNFPGRFSGRQFSNSRSEMNVSTLELGDSALYLCASSLQGFRGTGNYGYTFGSGTRLTVV.

This clone has a handful of counts. The chain couples TRBV6-1 to TRBJ1-5; D may be TRBD1 (6 bases). This CDR3 has 14 residues. Germline CDR1 is MNHNS and CDR2 is SASEGT. V lost 6 bases and J 4 bases, leaving 13 bases between the germline ends. The CDR3 sequence is CASSYRVGNQPQHF. CDR3 sequence (DNA): TGTGCCAGCAGCTACAGGGTAGGAAATCAGCCCCAGCATTTT.

V is TRBV6-5 and J is TRBJ2-1; 9 bases agree with TRBD1. The length of the CDR3 is 15 residues. J was trimmed by 2 bases and V by 6 bases; bases with no gene match: 5. CDR1 and CDR2 (germline): MNHEY, SVGAGI. The CDR3 DNA follows: TGTGCCAGCAGCCCCAGACAGGGGGCCTACAATGAGCAGTTCTTC. This gives the protein CASSPRQGAYNEQFF.

The genes are TRBV9 and TRBJ2-7; 9 bases align to TRBD2. Germline loops: CDR1 SGDLS, CDR2 YYNGEE. CDR3 length equals 18 residues. V shed 3 bases and J 7 bases; nucleotides not matched to a gene: 20. The CDR3: CASSARLSAGGLSWEQYF. CDR3 in DNA: TGTGCCAGCAGCGCTCGACTATCAGCGGGGGGCTTATCCTGGGAGCAGTACTTC.

This chain uses TRBV28 with TRBJ1-5, with TRBD1 identical over 8 bases. The V and J ends lost 11 bases and 2 bases, in that order; junction bases with no gene match: 8. The CDR3 has 14 residues. Germline V gene lookup returns CDR1 MDHEN and CDR2 SYDVKM. CDR3 sequence (DNA): TGTGCCTTACGCGAGACAGGGGGCAATCAGCCCCAGCATTTT. It translates to CALRETGGNQPQHF.

This clone was counted only a few times. The chain joins TRBV9 to TRBJ1-4; D is perhaps TRBD1 (5 bases). The CDR3 loop spans 19 amino acids. The V and J ends lost 3 bases and 6 bases respectively, with 27 bases between them. Germline loops: CDR1 SGDLS, CDR2 YYNGEE. The CDR3 reads CASSANQGWGIAAHEKLFF. CDR3 DNA sequence: TGTGCCAGCAGCGCCAATCAGGGTTGGGGTATCGCGGCCCATGAAAAACTGTTTTTT.

The rearrangement joins TRBV15 to TRBJ1-5; D is perhaps TRBD1 (6 bases). The CDR3 spans 13 residues. Trimming stripped 4 bases from V and 4 bases from J, with 8 bases between. Germline-derived CDR1 and CDR2 are LNHNV and YYDKDF (reference sequence). The CDR3: CATSIQGNQPQHF. DNA of the CDR3: TGTGCCACCAGCATACAGGGAAATCAGCCCCAGCATTTT. Based on the CDR3 plus reference TRBV15 and TRBJ1-5, the full variable domain is DAMVIQNPRYQVTQFGKPVTLSCSQTLNHNVMYWYQQKSSQAPKLLFHYYDKDFNNEADTPDNFQSRRPNTSFCFLDIRSPGLGDTAMYLCATSIQGNQPQHFGDGTRLSIL.

In DNA, the CDR3 is TGTGCCAGCAGTAAAGGACAGGGCAACGAGCAGTACTTC. Its translation: CASSKGQGNEQYF. The V call is TRBV2, the J call TRBJ2-7, with 8 bases identical to TRBD1. Germline loops: CDR1 SNHLY, CDR2 FYNNEI. V lost 5 bases to trimming and J lost 5 bases; unmatched junction nucleotides: 5. The CDR3 spans 13 residues.

CDR3 loop: CASSPDRRNGYTF. CDR3 nucleotide sequence: TGTGCCAGCAGCCCAGACAGGAGGAATGGCTACACCTTC. The chain uses TRBV7-3 and TRBJ1-2; a possible D gene is TRBD1 (6 bases). The germline CDR1 and CDR2 sequences are SGHTA and FQGTGA. V lost 5 bases to trimming and J lost 6 bases, with 13 bases between them. CDR3 length: 13 amino acids. Filled out from reference TRBV7-3 and TRBJ1-2, the complete variable domain reads GAGVSQTPSNKVTEKGKYVELRCDPISGHTALYWYRQSLGQGPEFLIYFQGTGAADDSGLPNDRFFAVRPEGSVSTLKIQRTERGDSAVYLCASSPDRRNGYTFGSGTRLTVV.

The genes are TRBV7-8 and TRBJ2-5, with 9 nucleotides matching TRBD2. The germline gives CDR1 SGHVS, CDR2 FQNEAQ. This CDR3 has 17 amino acids. V shed 4 bases and J 1 base; nucleotides not matched to a gene: 10. CDR3 protein: CASSSGWSGGFQETQYF. In DNA, the CDR3 is TGTGCCAGCAGCTCGGGTTGGAGCGGGGGGTTCCAAGAGACCCAGTACTTC.

The gene calls are TRBV7-3 and TRBJ2-2; no firm D call. V lost 4 bases, J lost 2 bases, and 5 bases lay in between. The CDR3 has 13 residues. CDR1 SGHTA and CDR2 FQGTGA come from the germline V gene. The CDR3 sequence: CASSSLNTGELFF. The DNA for the CDR3 is TGTGCCAGCAGCTCACTTAACACCGGGGAGCTGTTTTTT.

The rearrangement uses TRBV9 and TRBJ1-2, with D tentatively TRBD1 (5 bases). The CDR3 covers 15 residues. Trimming stripped 0 bases from V and 4 bases from J, with 13 bases between. Germline CDR1 is SGDLS and CDR2 is YYNGEE. DNA of the CDR3: TGTGCCAGCAGCGTAGCTGTCACAGGAAGCTATGGCTACACCTTC. Encoded protein: CASSVAVTGSYGYTF.

This sequence joins TRBV7-2 and TRBJ2-5; 12 bases line up with TRBD2. The J call may be incorrect, as the DNA end agrees better with TRBJ2-7. The germline V gene has CDR1 SGHTA and CDR2 FQGNSA. The CDR3 consists of 16 residues. Here the CDR3 DNA reads TGTGCCAGCAGTCACCGACTAGCGGGGGTTTCCTACGAGCAGTACTTC. Encoded protein: CASSHRLAGVSYEQYF.

The rearrangement joins TRBV29-1 to TRBJ2-7; D is unclear. Germline lookup yields CDR1 SQVTM and CDR2 ANQGSEA. The germline V and J ends were trimmed by 4 bases and 4 bases, with 11 bases remaining between them. CDR3 length: 12 residues. CDR3 in DNA: TGCAGCGTTGTGATTAGCCAGTACGAGCAGTACTTC. It codes for CSVVISQYEQYF.

V gene TRBV7-9 combines with J gene TRBJ1-4; 9 positions agree with TRBD1. From germline, CDR1 is SEHNR and CDR2 FQNEAQ (reference sequence). V was clipped by 5 bases and J by 8 bases; unmatched bases: 9. The CDR3 runs 15 residues. The CDR3 bases are TGTGCCAGCAGCCTGGGGACAGGGAGTTACGAAAAACTGTTTTTT. The encoded protein is CASSLGTGSYEKLFF.

Only one count was recorded for this clone. The CDR3 loop is CATSRDPGTLNQPQHF. The CDR3 nucleotides are TGTGCCACCAGCAGAGATCCCGGGACACTCAATCAGCCCCAGCATTTT. J is TRBJ1-5 and V is TRBV15; D is possibly TRBD1 (6 bases). CDR1 is LNHNV and CDR2 is YYDKDF in the germline V gene (reference sequence). V was clipped by 0 bases and J by 3 bases, with 12 bases between them. The CDR3 length is 16 residues.

By sample fraction, this clone is medium-sized. V usage is TRBV6-5 and J usage is TRBJ2-7; TRBD2 is a possible D gene (5 bases). The CDR3 runs 14 residues. Germline V gene lookup returns CDR1 MNHEY and CDR2 SVGAGI. Trimming shortened V by 5 bases and J by 2 bases, and 13 bases separated the two germline ends. As DNA, the CDR3 is TGTGCCAGCAGTGCCTCGGACTCCACCTACGAGCAGTACTTC. It encodes CASSASDSTYEQYF.